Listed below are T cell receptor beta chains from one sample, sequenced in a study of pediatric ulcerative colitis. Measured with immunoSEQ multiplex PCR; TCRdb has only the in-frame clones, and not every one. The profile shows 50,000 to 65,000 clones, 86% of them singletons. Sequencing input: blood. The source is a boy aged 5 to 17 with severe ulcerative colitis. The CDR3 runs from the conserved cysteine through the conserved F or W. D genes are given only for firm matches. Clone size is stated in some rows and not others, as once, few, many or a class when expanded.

DNA: TGTGCCAGCAGCCTAGACAGGGCCGCCTCTAATGAAAAACTGTTTTTT
CDR3: CASSLDRAASNEKLFF
V: TRBV4-2
J: TRBJ1-4
size: NA
D: TRBD1

DNA: TGTGCCAGCAGTGAATACTCGAGACAGGGCAAAGAGACCCAGTACTTC
CDR3: CASSEYSRQGKETQYF
V: TRBV25-1
J: TRBJ2-5
size: NA
D: TRBD1

DNA: TGTGCCAGTAGTAAGGGCCTTGAGACCACTGAAGCTTTCTTT
CDR3: CASSKGLETTEAFF
V: TRBV19
J: TRBJ1-1
size: NA
D: NA

DNA: TGTGCCAGCAGTGCCCGGGGCATCTTGAATGGCTACACCTTC
CDR3: CASSARGILNGYTF
V: TRBV6-1
J: TRBJ1-2
size: NA
D: NA

DNA: TGTGCCAGCTCGGACAGAACCTTCCAAGAGACCCAGTACTTC
CDR3: CASSDRTFQETQYF
V: TRBV18
J: TRBJ2-5
size: NA
D: NA

DNA: TGCGCCAGCAGCCCTTCAACTAGCGGAAACTACAATGAGCAGTTCTTC
CDR3: CASSPSTSGNYNEQFF
V: TRBV5-1
J: TRBJ2-1
size: NA
D: TRBD2

DNA: TGTGCCAGCAGCCGACAACCCCCTCCTGGGGCCAACGTCCTGACTTTC
CDR3: CASSRQPPPGANVLTF
V: TRBV2
J: TRBJ2-6
size: once
D: NA

DNA: TGCGCCAGCAGCCAAGATATTGGATATAGGTCCTTGGGGGCACACAATGAGCAGTTCTTC
CDR3: CASSQDIGYRSLGAHNEQFF
V: TRBV4-3
J: TRBJ2-1
size: NA
D: NA

DNA: TGTGCCAGCAGTTGGGACAGGATGGGCAATGAGCAGTTCTTC
CDR3: CASSWDRMGNEQFF
V: TRBV7-9
J: TRBJ2-1
size: once
D: TRBD1

DNA: TGTGCCTGGAGTGTAGGGGGGTTCGGCTACGAGCAGTACTTC
CDR3: CAWSVGGFGYEQYF
V: TRBV30
J: TRBJ2-7
size: NA
D: NA

DNA: TGTGCCAGCAGCTCGACGACAGGGGGCAGGTACGAGCAGTACTTC
CDR3: CASSSTTGGRYEQYF
V: TRBV7-9
J: TRBJ2-7
size: NA
D: TRBD1

DNA: TGCGCCAGCAGCCAAGATGGGGGACTAGCGGATGGGGTCTCCTACGAGCAGTACTTC
CDR3: CASSQDGGLADGVSYEQYF
V: TRBV4-3
J: TRBJ2-7
size: NA
D: TRBD2

DNA: TGTGCCATCAGTGATGGCGGCATCCTCCACAATGAGCAGTTCTTC
CDR3: CAISDGGILHNEQFF
V: TRBV10-3
J: TRBJ2-1
size: NA
D: NA

DNA: TGTGCCAGCAGCTTAGTCGGTGGGACAGGGGACACCGGGGAGCTGTTTTTT
CDR3: CASSLVGGTGDTGELFF
V: TRBV7-8
J: TRBJ2-2
size: NA
D: TRBD1

DNA: TGTGCCACCAGCAGAGGTAGGACAGGAGGGAATCAGCCCCAGCATTTT
CDR3: CATSRGRTGGNQPQHF
V: TRBV15
J: TRBJ1-5
size: once
D: TRBD1

DNA: TGTGCCAGCACCGGGACAGGGAATGGCTACACCTTC
CDR3: CASTGTGNGYTF
V: TRBV25-1
J: TRBJ1-2
size: few
D: TRBD1

DNA: TGCGCCAGCAGTGAGGGGCGGACAGGATCCTACGAGCAGTACTTC
CDR3: CASSEGRTGSYEQYF
V: TRBV10-2
J: TRBJ2-7
size: once
D: TRBD1

DNA: TGTGCCAGCAGCTTGCTCAGGACTAGCCCTTACTTC
CDR3: CASSLLRTSPYF
V: TRBV5-6
J: TRBJ2-4
size: NA
D: TRBD2

DNA: TGTGCCAGCAGTGAGCCGGGCCCCGGTCAGGAAAAACTGTTTTTT
CDR3: CASSEPGPGQEKLFF
V: TRBV6-1
J: TRBJ1-4
size: NA
D: NA

DNA: TGTGCCAGCAGTTTAAAATCCCGGGACAGGAGAAACTATGGCTACACCTTC
CDR3: CASSLKSRDRRNYGYTF
V: TRBV27
J: TRBJ1-2
size: few
D: TRBD1

DNA: TGTGCCAGCAGCCCGGGACACAACAATGAGCAGTTCTTC
CDR3: CASSPGHNNEQFF
V: TRBV5-6
J: TRBJ2-1
size: NA
D: NA

DNA: TGTGCCAGTAGGGGGAGGGCTACAGATACGCAGTATTTT
CDR3: CASRGRATDTQYF
V: TRBV19
J: TRBJ2-3
size: NA
D: TRBD2

DNA: TGCGCCAGCAGCATAAGGACTAGCGGGGAAGTCACAGATACGCAGTATTTT
CDR3: CASSIRTSGEVTDTQYF
V: TRBV5-1
J: TRBJ2-3
size: once
D: TRBD2

DNA: TGTGCCAGCAGACCCGCATATGGGACTATCTACAATGAGCAGTTCTTC
CDR3: CASRPAYGTIYNEQFF
V: TRBV7-9
J: TRBJ2-1
size: NA
D: TRBD2

DNA: TGTGCCATCAATACAGCGGGAATGGAGACCCAGTACTTC
CDR3: CAINTAGMETQYF
V: TRBV10-3
J: TRBJ2-5
size: once
D: TRBD2

DNA: TGCGCCAGCAGGGGGGTCTGGGAGACCCAGTACTTC
CDR3: CASRGVWETQYF
V: TRBV10-2
J: TRBJ2-5
size: NA
D: NA

DNA: TGTGCCAGCAGTCCTAGGCCTTGGTACGAGCAGTACTTC
CDR3: CASSPRPWYEQYF
V: TRBV28
J: TRBJ2-7
size: NA
D: NA

DNA: TGCGCCAGCAGCTTGGGTTGGGGTGCGGAGGCTGAAGCTTTCTTT
CDR3: CASSLGWGAEAEAFF
V: TRBV5-1
J: TRBJ1-1
size: few
D: NA

DNA: TGTGCCAGCAGCGTGGACGGGGTGAACACTGAAGCTTTCTTT
CDR3: CASSVDGVNTEAFF
V: TRBV9
J: TRBJ1-1
size: NA
D: NA

DNA: TGTGCCAGCAGCTCGTCAAACAGGGCCAACTATGGCTACACCTTC
CDR3: CASSSSNRANYGYTF
V: TRBV5-4
J: TRBJ1-2
size: few
D: NA

DNA: TGTGCCAGCAGCTTAGGGGGCTCGTTGAGTGGCTACACCTTC
CDR3: CASSLGGSLSGYTF
V: TRBV7-2
J: TRBJ1-2
size: NA
D: NA

DNA: TGTGCCAGCAGTTTGACAGGGAATGATCCCTATGGCTACACCTTC
CDR3: CASSLTGNDPYGYTF
V: TRBV27
J: TRBJ1-2
size: NA
D: TRBD1

DNA: TGTGCCATCAGTGACAGGGGCCGGGCCGGGGAGCTGTTTTTT
CDR3: CAISDRGRAGELFF
V: TRBV10-3
J: TRBJ2-2
size: NA
D: NA

DNA: TGTGCCAGCAGATCACAAGGGGGAAACACCGGGGAGCTGTTTTTT
CDR3: CASRSQGGNTGELFF
V: TRBV2
J: TRBJ2-2
size: NA
D: NA

DNA: TGCGCCAGCAGCCAAGATCCGACAGGGGGCTCGTACACTGAAGCTTTCTTT
CDR3: CASSQDPTGGSYTEAFF
V: TRBV4-1
J: TRBJ1-1
size: NA
D: TRBD1

DNA: TGCGCCAGCACCCAATGGGGCTCTGGGGCCAACGTCCTGACTTTC
CDR3: CASTQWGSGANVLTF
V: TRBV4-1
J: TRBJ2-6
size: NA
D: NA

DNA: TGTGCCAGCAGCCTCAGCAGGGGGGCGGGAGGTAATCAGCCCCAGCATTTT
CDR3: CASSLSRGAGGNQPQHF
V: TRBV5-6
J: TRBJ1-5
size: NA
D: TRBD1

DNA: TGTGCCTGGAGTGTACTTCAGGGATCAAACACCATATATTTT
CDR3: CAWSVLQGSNTIYF
V: TRBV30
J: TRBJ1-3
size: NA
D: NA

DNA: TGTGCCAGCAGCCCCGATCCGACAGGGGTCTACACTGAAGCTTTCTTT
CDR3: CASSPDPTGVYTEAFF
V: TRBV5-4
J: TRBJ1-1
size: NA
D: TRBD1

DNA: TGTGCCAGCAGCCTTAAGACTAGTTTTGGTGAGCAGTTCTTC
CDR3: CASSLKTSFGEQFF
V: TRBV5-4
J: TRBJ2-1
size: NA
D: NA

DNA: TGCGCCAGCAGCCAAGACAGGGGGTCTGGGGCCAACGTCCTGACTTTC
CDR3: CASSQDRGSGANVLTF
V: TRBV4-1
J: TRBJ2-6
size: few
D: TRBD1

DNA: TGTGCCAGCAGCTTGGAAAGGGGTAGCGACGAAAAACTGTTTTTT
CDR3: CASSLERGSDEKLFF
V: TRBV5-4
J: TRBJ1-4
size: NA
D: NA

DNA: TGTGCCAGCAGTGAAACCTCCTACAATGAGCAGTTCTTC
CDR3: CASSETSYNEQFF
V: TRBV2
J: TRBJ2-1
size: NA
D: NA

DNA: TGTGCCAGCAGTTATGACGGGACAGGCCCTCTTTCGGGCTACGAGCAGTACTTC
CDR3: CASSYDGTGPLSGYEQYF
V: TRBV27
J: TRBJ2-7
size: NA
D: TRBD1

DNA: TGTGCCATCAGAGGGGACAACTATGGCTACACCTTC
CDR3: CAIRGDNYGYTF
V: TRBV10-3
J: TRBJ1-2
size: NA
D: NA